Listed below are T cell receptor beta chains from one sample, sequenced in a study of blood T cell repertoires in COVID-19. Clones were sequenced by immunoSEQ multiplex PCR, and TCRdb holds only the in-frame ones, with some missing. The sample shows fewer than 150,000 clones, roughly 85% of them seen only once. The sample taken for sequencing was peripheral blood. The receptors come from a human donor in a cohort sampled during active COVID-19. Both conserved end residues are part of each CDR3. The D gene is left open where the match is weak. Not every row has a clone size; where given, it reads once, few, many or a size class.

d_call j_call clone_size v_call cdr3_aa cdr3_nt
TRBD1 TRBJ2-2 - TRBV3-1/TRBV3-2 CASSPQGARGGELFF TGTGCCAGCAGCCCCCAGGGGGCACGAGGCGGGGAGCTGTTTTTT
TRBD1 TRBJ1-1 - TRBV5-1 CASSLGTAMNTEAFF TGCGCCAGCAGTTTGGGGACAGCGATGAACACTGAAGCTTTCTTT
TRBD2 TRBJ2-3 - TRBV7-2 CASSWLAGVRDTQYF TGTGCCAGCAGCTGGCTAGCGGGAGTTAGAGATACGCAGTATTTT
TRBD1 TRBJ1-2 - TRBV30 CAWSAQGGGYTF TGTGCCTGGAGTGCTCAGGGGGGAGGCTACACCTTC
- TRBJ2-7 few TRBV27 CASSLFSQGSSYEQYF TGTGCCAGCAGTTTATTTTCCCAGGGGAGTTCCTACGAGCAGTACTTC
- TRBJ1-2 - TRBV7-9 CASSSTGGYGYTF TGTGCCAGCAGCTCGACAGGTGGTTATGGCTACACCTTC
TRBD1 TRBJ1-1 once TRBV2 CASSSGTGRNTEAFF TGTGCCAGCAGTTCCGGGACAGGGCGGAACACTGAAGCTTTCTTT
TRBD1 TRBJ1-2 - TRBV11-2 CASSLGFGTAKNYGYTF TGTGCCAGCAGCTTGGGGTTTGGGACAGCAAAAAACTATGGCTACACCTTC
- TRBJ2-3 once TRBV19 CASNSDGLSSADTQYF TGTGCCAGTAACTCAGATGGGCTGTCTAGCGCAGATACGCAGTATTTT
- TRBJ1-1 - TRBV5-6 CASSWAGMNTEAFF TGTGCCAGCAGCTGGGCCGGCATGAACACTGAAGCTTTCTTT
- TRBJ1-1 - TRBV11-2 CASSLSQAPEAFF TGTGCCAGCAGCTTAAGCCAGGCACCTGAAGCTTTCTTT
TRBD1 TRBJ1-6 - TRBV7-9 CASSLLRRGRREDSPLHF TGTGCCAGCAGCTTACTTAGAAGGGGGCGCAGGGAAGATTCACCCCTCCACTTT
TRBD1 TRBJ2-2 many TRBV5-1 CASSTSLWGQGNTGELFF TGCGCCAGCAGCACCTCTCTATGGGGACAGGGGAACACCGGGGAGCTGTTTTTT
- TRBJ1-1 - TRBV3-1/TRBV3-2 CASSQFGSTEAFF TGTGCCAGCAGCCAGTTTGGGAGCACTGAAGCTTTCTTT
- TRBJ1-1 - TRBV5-4 CASSLGGERTEAFF TGTGCCAGCAGCTTGGGGGGGGAGCGCACTGAAGCTTTCTTT
TRBD1 TRBJ1-2 medium-sized TRBV3-1/TRBV3-2 CASSQGTGPNYGYTF TGTGCCAGCAGCCAAGGGACAGGGCCCAACTATGGCTACACCTTC
TRBD1 TRBJ1-1 - TRBV5-1 CASSGTGLNTEAFF TGCGCCAGCAGCGGGACAGGATTGAACACTGAAGCTTTCTTT
TRBD2 TRBJ2-3 - TRBV9 CASSVSNGGGADTQYF TGTGCCAGCAGCGTATCCAACGGGGGGGGCGCAGATACGCAGTATTTT
TRBD1 TRBJ1-5 - TRBV4-2 CASSQLRSGQVVQPQHF TGTGCCAGCAGCCAATTACGTTCGGGACAGGTTGTTCAGCCCCAGCATTTT
TRBD1 TRBJ1-6 few TRBV19 CASSITGTAKGGSPLHF TGTGCCAGTAGTATAACAGGGACAGCGAAGGGGGGTTCACCCCTCCACTTT
- TRBJ1-5 - TRBV7-2 CASSLVPRESPQHF TGTGCCAGCAGCTTAGTACCCCGGGAGTCGCCCCAGCATTTT
- TRBJ2-1 - TRBV4-3 CASSRQVEGEQFF TGCGCCAGCAGCAGACAGGTTGAAGGTGAGCAGTTCTTC
TRBD2 TRBJ2-2 few TRBV9 CASSVVAGANTGELFF TGTGCCAGCAGCGTAGTAGCGGGGGCGAACACCGGGGAGCTGTTTTTT
- TRBJ1-2 - TRBV7-9 CASSLSGREQGNGYTF TGTGCCAGCAGCCTATCGGGTAGGGAGCAGGGGAACGGCTACACCTTC
- TRBJ1-2 - TRBV5-4 CASSPDRNYGYTF TGTGCCAGCAGTCCCGACAGGAACTATGGCTACACCTTC
TRBD2 TRBJ2-3 - TRBV29-1 CSVARLAGTSTDTQYF TGCAGCGTTGCGCGGCTAGCGGGCACTAGCACAGATACGCAGTATTTT
- TRBJ1-2 once TRBV6-6 CASSYSLLVYGYTF TGTGCCAGCAGTTACAGTTTGTTAGTCTATGGCTACACCTTC
- TRBJ2-1 - TRBV14 CASSPTHHEQFF TGTGCCAGCAGCCCCACTCACCATGAGCAGTTCTTC
- TRBJ2-1 - TRBV5-6 CASSLPTVNNEQFF TGTGCCAGCAGTCTTCCAACAGTAAACAATGAGCAGTTCTTC
- TRBJ2-5 - TRBV6-5 CASSSSGGRRETQYF TGTGCCAGCAGTTCCTCAGGTGGGAGGAGAGAGACCCAGTACTTC
- TRBJ2-1 - TRBV10-3 CAISDVRVSNEQFF TGTGCCATCAGTGACGTACGAGTTTCCAATGAGCAGTTCTTC
- TRBJ1-5 once TRBV19 CASSIDHQGHQPQHF TGTGCCAGTAGTATAGATCATCAGGGGCATCAGCCCCAGCATTTT
- TRBJ1-1 - TRBV11-3 CASSLAVGRNTEAFF TGTGCCAGCAGCTTAGCGGTGGGCCGGAACACTGAAGCTTTCTTT
- TRBJ2-5 - TRBV21-1 CASSKVTPYQETQYF TGTGCCAGCAGCAAAGTAACACCCTACCAAGAGACCCAGTACTTC
TRBD1 TRBJ1-1 - TRBV2 CASSDWGQTTFRNTEAFF TGTGCCAGCAGTGACTGGGGACAGACCACCTTTAGGAACACTGAAGCTTTCTTT
TRBD2 TRBJ2-5 once TRBV5-1 CASGGTSGWETQYF TGCGCCAGCGGTGGGACTAGCGGGTGGGAGACCCAGTACTTC
- TRBJ1-1 - TRBV6-2/TRBV6-3 CASSPGAAANRAEAFF TGTGCCAGCAGCCCCGGAGCGGCAGCTAACCGGGCCGAAGCTTTCTTT
TRBD2 TRBJ2-2 - TRBV11-2 CASSRTSGGTNTGELFF TGTGCCAGCAGCCGAACTAGCGGGGGGACCAACACCGGGGAGCTGTTTTTT
TRBD2 TRBJ2-1 - TRBV6-5 CASSYGRLAGNNEQFF TGTGCCAGCAGTTACGGGCGACTAGCGGGAAACAATGAGCAGTTCTTC
TRBD1 TRBJ1-2 - TRBV19 CASSVRQGGGYTF TGTGCCAGTAGTGTCAGACAGGGTGGCGGCTACACCTTC
TRBD2 TRBJ2-3 - TRBV7-2 CASSPPWGRGALKGSTQYF TGTGCCAGCAGCCCCCCCTGGGGGCGGGGGGCGCTGAAAGGATCAACGCAGTATTTT
- TRBJ2-2 - TRBV11-2 CASSLGGTGGTTGELFF TGTGCCAGCAGCTTAGGAGGGACTGGGGGGACCACCGGGGAGCTGTTTTTT
TRBD1 TRBJ1-5 few TRBV28 CASSSTGGQGGQPQHF TGTGCCAGCAGCTCTACAGGGGGACAGGGGGGTCAGCCCCAGCATTTT
TRBD2 TRBJ2-6 few TRBV5-1 CASSLVAGAGANVLTF TGCGCCAGCAGCTTGGTCGCGGGGGCTGGGGCCAACGTCCTGACTTTC
- TRBJ2-5 - TRBV12-3/TRBV12-4 CASSFRRGGAQYF TGTGCCAGCAGTTTTAGACGCGGCGGGGCCCAGTACTTC
TRBD2 TRBJ2-3 - TRBV12-5 CASGTSGRAQDTQYF TGTGCTAGTGGTACGAGCGGGAGGGCCCAAGATACGCAGTATTTT
- TRBJ2-2 few TRBV19 CASSFRYTGELFF TGTGCCAGTAGTTTTCGGTACACCGGGGAGCTGTTTTTT
TRBD2 TRBJ2-5 - TRBV11-3 CASSIRLAGVLKETQYF TGTGCCAGCAGCATTCGCTTAGCGGGAGTATTGAAAGAGACCCAGTACTTC
TRBD2 TRBJ2-7 - TRBV3-1/TRBV3-2 CASSQGLAGGRKEQYF TGTGCCAGCAGCCAAGGTCTAGCGGGGGGAAGGAAGGAGCAGTACTTC
- TRBJ1-2 - TRBV12-3/TRBV12-4 CASSFEGLYGYTF TGTGCCAGCAGTTTTGAGGGCCTCTATGGCTACACCTTC
TRBD1 TRBJ2-5 - TRBV9 CASSRQGALETQYF TGTGCCAGCAGCCGACAGGGGGCGTTGGAGACCCAGTACTTC
- TRBJ2-5 - TRBV7-9 CASTLDIQETQYF TGTGCCAGCACCTTAGACATCCAAGAGACCCAGTACTTC
TRBD2 TRBJ2-1 - TRBV9 CASSATSGVGNEQFF TGTGCCAGCAGCGCGACTAGCGGGGTAGGAAATGAGCAGTTCTTC
- TRBJ2-3 - TRBV6-5 CASTSTDTQYF TGTGCCAGCACATCCACAGATACGCAGTATTTT
- TRBJ2-2 - TRBV7-7 CASSFRPNTGELFF TGTGCCAGCAGCTTCAGGCCGAACACCGGGGAGCTGTTTTTT
TRBD2 TRBJ2-2 - TRBV7-8 CASSLPGGSGELFF TGTGCCAGCAGCTTACCCGGGGGGTCCGGGGAGCTGTTTTTT